This TCR beta chain was recorded in a study of prognosis after radiotherapy for stage I lung cancer. As for the study in general: Newly diagnosed primary stage I lung tumors were found in 13 to 15 patients, while oligometastatic NSCLC after surgical resection of the primary tumor was found in a few. General observations from the study: Usage of the TRBV and TRBJ genes (in patients with versus without metastases) was reportedly different.

The CDR3 spans 18 residues. Unmatched junction bases numbered 12, after V lost 3 bases and J lost 2 bases. CDR1 and CDR2 (germline): MGHRA, YSYEKL. Two-round multiplex PCR, the amplification method, yielded TCR beta CDR3 from genomic DNA. For every TRBV and TRBJ gene, a specific primer was used in first-round PCR. TCRdb used MiXCR to reprocess the multiplex PCR reads, holding one entry per CDR3 protein. The table lists about 26,000 distinct CDR3 sequences, 30% of them singletons, with roughly a third in the top ten. Peripheral blood, in approximately 5.7-milliliter volumes, was drawn at each of two time points. This clonotype was counted ten times or more. Its antigen is unknown.

The V gene is TRBV4-1, the J gene TRBJ1-5; 8 bases map to TRBD1. The origin of this receptor is a donor aged 50 or older with non-small cell lung cancer. Sample: PBMCs, taken before or after stereotactic body radiation therapy (not recorded which). CDR3 sequence reads: CASSQGTGLIVRNQPQHF. CDR3 sequence (DNA): TGCGCCAGCAGCCAGGGGACAGGACTAATCGTCCGCAATCAGCCCCAGCATTTT.